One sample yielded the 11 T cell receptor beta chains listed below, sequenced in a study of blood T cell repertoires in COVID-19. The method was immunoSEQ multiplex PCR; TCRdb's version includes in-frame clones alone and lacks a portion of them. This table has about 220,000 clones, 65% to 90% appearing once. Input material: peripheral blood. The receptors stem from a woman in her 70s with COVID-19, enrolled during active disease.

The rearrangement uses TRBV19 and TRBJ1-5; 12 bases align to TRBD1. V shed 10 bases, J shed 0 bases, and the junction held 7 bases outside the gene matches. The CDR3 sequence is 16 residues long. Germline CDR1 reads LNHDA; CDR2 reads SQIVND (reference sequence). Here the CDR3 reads CATRDRGLGSNQPQHF. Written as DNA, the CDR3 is TGTGCCACCCGGGACAGGGGGCTAGGTAGCAATCAGCCCCAGCATTTT.

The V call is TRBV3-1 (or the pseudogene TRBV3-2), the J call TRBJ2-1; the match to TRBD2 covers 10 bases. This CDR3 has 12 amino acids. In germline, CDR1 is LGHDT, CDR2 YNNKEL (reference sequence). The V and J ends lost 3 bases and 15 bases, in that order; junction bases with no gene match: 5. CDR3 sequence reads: CASSHRLAGVFF. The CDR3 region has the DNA TGTGCCAGCAGCCATCGGCTAGCGGGGGTGTTCTTC.

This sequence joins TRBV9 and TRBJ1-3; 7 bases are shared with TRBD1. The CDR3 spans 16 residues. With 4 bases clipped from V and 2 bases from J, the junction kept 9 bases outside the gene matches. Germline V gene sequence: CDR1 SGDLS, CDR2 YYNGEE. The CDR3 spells CASSTSDREAGNTIYF. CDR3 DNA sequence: TGTGCCAGCAGCACTTCCGACAGGGAGGCTGGAAACACCATATATTTT.

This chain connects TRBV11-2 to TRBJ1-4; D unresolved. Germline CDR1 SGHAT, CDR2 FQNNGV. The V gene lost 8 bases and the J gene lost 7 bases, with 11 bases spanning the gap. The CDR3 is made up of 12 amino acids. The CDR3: CASSEGTEKLFF. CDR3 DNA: TGTGCCAGCTCGGAGGGCACTGAAAAACTGTTTTTT.

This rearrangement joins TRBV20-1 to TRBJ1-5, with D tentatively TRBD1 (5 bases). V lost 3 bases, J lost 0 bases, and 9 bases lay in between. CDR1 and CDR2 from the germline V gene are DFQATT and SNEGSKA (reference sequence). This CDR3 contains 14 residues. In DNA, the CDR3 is TGCAGTGCTAGTTCAGGGAATAGCAATCAGCCCCAGCATTTT. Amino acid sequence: CSASSGNSNQPQHF.

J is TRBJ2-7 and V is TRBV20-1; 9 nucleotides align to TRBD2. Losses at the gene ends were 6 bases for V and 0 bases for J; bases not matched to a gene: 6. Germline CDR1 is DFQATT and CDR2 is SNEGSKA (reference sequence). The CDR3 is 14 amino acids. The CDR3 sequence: CSASPSGVSYEQYF. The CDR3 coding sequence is TGCAGTGCAAGTCCTAGCGGGGTCTCCTACGAGCAGTACTTC.

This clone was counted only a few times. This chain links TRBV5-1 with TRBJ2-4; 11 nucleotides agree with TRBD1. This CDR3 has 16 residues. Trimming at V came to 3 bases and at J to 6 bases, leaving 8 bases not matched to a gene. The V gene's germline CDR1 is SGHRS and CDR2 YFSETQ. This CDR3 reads CASSSPGQGAGNIQYF. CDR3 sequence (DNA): TGCGCCAGCAGCTCGCCAGGACAGGGGGCTGGAAACATTCAGTACTTC.

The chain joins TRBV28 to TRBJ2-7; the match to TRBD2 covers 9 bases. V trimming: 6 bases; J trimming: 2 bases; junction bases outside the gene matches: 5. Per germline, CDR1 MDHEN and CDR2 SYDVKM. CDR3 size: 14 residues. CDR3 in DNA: TGTGCCAGCAGGGCTAGCGGGACCACCTACGAGCAGTACTTC. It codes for CASRASGTTYEQYF.

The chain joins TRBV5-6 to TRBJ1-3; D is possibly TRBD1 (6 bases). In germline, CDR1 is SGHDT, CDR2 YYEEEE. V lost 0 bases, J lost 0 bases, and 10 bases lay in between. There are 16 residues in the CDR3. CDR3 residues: CASSLETGNSGNTIYF. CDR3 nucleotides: TGTGCCAGCAGCTTGGAGACAGGAAACTCTGGAAACACCATATATTTT.

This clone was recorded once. The CDR3, as DNA: TGTGCCAGCAGCTCGGGACAGGGTAGAACGTACGAGCAGTACTTC. It encodes CASSSGQGRTYEQYF. The J gene is TRBJ2-7, the V gene TRBV6-5, with 9 positions matching TRBD1. CDR3 length: 15 residues. Germline trimming cut 6 bases from V and 4 bases from J; bases unmatched to any gene: 10. Looked up from germline, CDR1 is MNHEY and CDR2 is SVGAGI.

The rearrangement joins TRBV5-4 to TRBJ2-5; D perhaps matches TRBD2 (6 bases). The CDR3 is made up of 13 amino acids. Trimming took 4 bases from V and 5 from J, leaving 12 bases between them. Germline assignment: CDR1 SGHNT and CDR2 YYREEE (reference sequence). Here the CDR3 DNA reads TGTGCCAGCAGCCTGGACTATGGGGAGACCCAGTACTTC. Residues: CASSLDYGETQYF.